The entry below describes one T cell receptor beta chain. Its antigen is currently unknown. With 1 base removed from V and 2 bases from J, the gap between germline ends came to 16 bases. This CDR3 region has 17 residues. Germline-derived CDR1 and CDR2 are LGHNA and YNFKEQ. TCRdb re-derived calls from the RT-PCR reads in MiXCR, one entry per CDR3 protein. This table has around 530,000 distinct CDR3 sequences, about 10% appearing once. The data stem from a study of response to subunit inactivated influenza vaccine. General study findings and limits: Every seasonal influenza vaccination brings in few new T cells, the authors suggested.

The V and J genes are TRBV4-2 and TRBJ2-3, with a weak D call TRBD1 (6 bases). The material was PBMCs from blood, obtained on the day of vaccination. The origin of this receptor is a man aged 50-60 years who received an inactivated influenza vaccine. The CDR3 region has the DNA TGTGCCAGCAGCCAAGTGGTAGGCAGGGGATTCACAGATACGCAGTATTTT. It encodes CASSQVVGRGFTDTQYF.